Presented here are 8 T cell receptor beta chains from one specimen sequenced in a study of PD-L1 blockade in urothelial cancer. Measured with immunoSEQ multiplex PCR; TCRdb has only the in-frame clones, and not every one. Of roughly 48,000 clones listed, about 87% were seen once; the top ten hold 5.8%. The specimen was PBMCs, collected around atezolizumab (anti-PD-L1) treatment. The receptors shown here come from a middle-aged man with urothelial cancer.

V is TRBV6-1 and J is TRBJ2-1; TRBD1 might be the D (6 bases). V was clipped by 8 bases and J by 5 bases, with 16 bases between them. The germline V gene encodes CDR1 MNHNS and CDR2 SASEGT. The CDR3 contains 14 residues. CDR3 nucleotides: TGTGCCAGCTTTTTCCAGGGGCACAACAATGAGCAGTTCTTC. Translated: CASFFQGHNNEQFF.

The chain uses TRBV30 and TRBJ2-3; a weak D match, TRBD2 (6 bases). Trimming pared 3 bases from V and 6 bases from J, leaving 16 bases between. Germline lookup yields CDR1 GTSNPN and CDR2 SVGIG (reference sequence). CDR3 length equals 14 residues. CDR3: CAWSGTGAADTQYF. The CDR3 DNA reads as TGTGCCTGGAGCGGGACGGGAGCGGCCGATACGCAGTATTTT.

The rearrangement joins TRBV1 to TRBJ2-7; the table names TRBD1, a call not compared with the DNA. TRBV1 is a listed pseudogene. The CDR3 is 15 residues long. This CDR3 is CTSSQDLSPIYEQYF. The CDR3, as DNA: TGCACCAGCAGCCAAGATTTGTCCCCCATCTACGAGCAGTACTTC.

This clone was counted a single time. The chain uses TRBV9 and TRBJ1-1; TRBD1 aligns across 8 bases. This CDR3 spans 16 amino acids. V lost 3 bases, J lost 4 bases, and 11 bases stayed unmatched. Germline loops: CDR1 SGDLS, CDR2 YYNGEE. CDR3 in amino acids: CASSEGTGAGGTEAFF. CDR3 bases: TGTGCCAGCAGCGAGGGGACAGGAGCGGGCGGCACTGAAGCTTTCTTT. Combining the CDR3 with reference TRBV9 and TRBJ1-1 gives the whole variable domain DSGVTQTPKHLITATGQRVTLRCSPRSGDLSVYWYQQSLDQGLQFLIQYYNGEERAKGNILERFSAQQFPDLHSELNLSSLELGDSALYFCASSEGTGAGGTEAFFGQGTRLTVV.

The V gene is TRBV19, the J gene TRBJ2-3; 11 bases map to TRBD1. The germline V gene encodes CDR1 LNHDA and CDR2 SQIVND (reference sequence). There are 14 residues in the CDR3. The trim removed 8 bases at V and 5 bases at J, leaving 6 bases unmatched. The CDR3 protein is CASYSGTGGDTQYF. The CDR3 coding sequence is TGTGCCAGTTATTCCGGGACAGGGGGAGATACGCAGTATTTT.

J is TRBJ2-3 and V is TRBV5-5, with no clear D. Looked up from germline, CDR1 is SGHKS and CDR2 is YYEKEE (reference sequence). The CDR3 has 14 amino acids. V lost 0 bases and J 3 bases, leaving 8 bases between the germline ends. The CDR3 is CASSLGRNTDTQYF. The CDR3 DNA reads TGTGCCAGCAGCTTGGGCAGAAATACAGATACGCAGTATTTT.

This clone turned up a few times. The chain combines TRBV7-3 with TRBJ1-1, with D perhaps TRBD1 (5 bases). The germline V and J ends were trimmed by 2 bases and 8 bases, with 18 bases remaining between them. Germline loops: CDR1 SGHTA, CDR2 FQGTGA. The CDR3 has 15 residues. The CDR3 loop reads CASSLDRPDIQEAFF. The CDR3, as DNA: TGTGCCAGCAGCTTAGACCGTCCGGACATCCAGGAAGCTTTCTTT.

V gene TRBV9 combines with J gene TRBJ2-3; D is unclear. CDR1 SGDLS and CDR2 YYNGEE come from the germline V gene. The CDR3 sequence is 12 residues long. With 0 bases removed from V and 3 bases from J, the gap between germline ends came to 2 bases. The CDR3 here is CASSVATDTQYF. The CDR3 DNA follows: TGTGCCAGCAGCGTAGCTACAGATACGCAGTATTTT. The full variable domain, completed using reference TRBV9 and TRBJ2-3, is DSGVTQTPKHLITATGQRVTLRCSPRSGDLSVYWYQQSLDQGLQFLIQYYNGEERAKGNILERFSAQQFPDLHSELNLSSLELGDSALYFCASSVATDTQYFGPGTRLTVL.